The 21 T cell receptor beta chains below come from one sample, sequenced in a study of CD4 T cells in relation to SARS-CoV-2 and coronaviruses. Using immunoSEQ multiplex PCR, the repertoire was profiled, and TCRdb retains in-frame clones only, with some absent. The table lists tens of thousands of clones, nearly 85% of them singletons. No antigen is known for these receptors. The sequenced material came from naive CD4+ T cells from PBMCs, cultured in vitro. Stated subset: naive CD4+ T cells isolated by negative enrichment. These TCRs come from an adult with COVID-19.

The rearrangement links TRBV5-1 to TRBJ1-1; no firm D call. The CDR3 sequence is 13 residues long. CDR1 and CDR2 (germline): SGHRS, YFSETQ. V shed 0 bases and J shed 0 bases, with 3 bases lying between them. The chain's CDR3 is CASSLVVNTEAFF. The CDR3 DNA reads TGCGCCAGCAGCTTGGTGGTGAACACTGAAGCTTTCTTT.

The CDR3 loop is CASSTQGSGYEQYF. DNA of the CDR3: TGTGCCAGCAGCACTCAGGGTTCGGGGTACGAGCAGTACTTC. The chain uses TRBV14 and TRBJ2-7; perhaps D is TRBD1 or TRBD2 (5 bases each). Germline V gene sequence: CDR1 SGHDN, CDR2 FVKESK. CDR3 length: 14 residues. V lost 5 bases and J 4 bases, leaving 15 bases between the germline ends.

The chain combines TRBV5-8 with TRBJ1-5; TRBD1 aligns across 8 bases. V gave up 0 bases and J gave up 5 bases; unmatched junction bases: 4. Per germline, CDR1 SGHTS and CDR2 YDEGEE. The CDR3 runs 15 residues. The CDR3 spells CASSLGSGGYQPQHF. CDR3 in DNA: TGTGCCAGCAGCTTGGGTTCAGGGGGCTATCAGCCCCAGCATTTT.

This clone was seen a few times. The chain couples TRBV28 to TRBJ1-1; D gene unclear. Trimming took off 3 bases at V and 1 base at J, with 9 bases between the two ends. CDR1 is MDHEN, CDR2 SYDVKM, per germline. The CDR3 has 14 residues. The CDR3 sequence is CASSFGPTNTEAFF. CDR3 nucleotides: TGTGCCAGCAGTTTTGGACCGACGAACACTGAAGCTTTCTTT.

In nucleotides, the CDR3 is TGTGCCAGCAGTCCCAACATTGAGACCCAGTACTTC. Translating it yields CASSPNIETQYF. The genes are TRBV28 and TRBJ2-5; no firm D call. CDR1 MDHEN and CDR2 SYDVKM come from the germline V gene. V was shortened by 5 bases and J by 5 bases, with 9 bases between the two germline ends. The CDR3 runs to 12 residues. Supplemented by reference TRBV28 and TRBJ2-5, the full variable domain reads DVKVTQSSRYLVKRTGEKVFLECVQDMDHENMFWYRQDPGLGLRLIYFSYDVKMKEKGDIPEGYSVSREKKERFSLILESASTNQTSMYLCASSPNIETQYFGPGTRLLVL.

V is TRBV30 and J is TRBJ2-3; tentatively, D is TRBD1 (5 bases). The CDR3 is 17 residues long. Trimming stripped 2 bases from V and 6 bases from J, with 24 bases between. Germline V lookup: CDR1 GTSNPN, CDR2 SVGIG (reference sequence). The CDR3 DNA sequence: TGTGCCTGGAGTCCCCGACGAGCTATCATAGGGGCGGATACGCAGTATTTT. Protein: CAWSPRRAIIGADTQYF.

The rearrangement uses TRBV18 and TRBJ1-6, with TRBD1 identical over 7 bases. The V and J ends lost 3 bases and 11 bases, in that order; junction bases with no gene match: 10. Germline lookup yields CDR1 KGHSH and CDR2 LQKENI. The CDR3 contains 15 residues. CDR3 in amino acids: CASSPSDRDLTPLHF. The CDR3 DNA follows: TGTGCCAGCTCACCCAGCGACAGGGATTTAACACCCCTCCACTTT. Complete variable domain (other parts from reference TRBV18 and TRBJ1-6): NAGVMQNPRHLVRRRGQEARLRCSPMKGHSHVYWYRQLPEEGLKFMVYLQKENIIDESGMPKERFSAEFPKEGPSILRIQQVVRGDSAAYFCASSPSDRDLTPLHFGNGTRLTVT.

The CDR3 region has the DNA TGTGCCAGCAGCCGCGGGGGGGAGCTGTTTTTT. As protein: CASSRGGELFF. The J gene is TRBJ2-2, the V gene TRBV7-9; possibly TRBD2 for D (5 bases). With 5 bases removed from V and 8 bases from J, the gap between germline ends came to 6 bases. The CDR3 spans 11 residues. Germline V lookup: CDR1 SEHNR, CDR2 FQNEAQ (reference sequence).

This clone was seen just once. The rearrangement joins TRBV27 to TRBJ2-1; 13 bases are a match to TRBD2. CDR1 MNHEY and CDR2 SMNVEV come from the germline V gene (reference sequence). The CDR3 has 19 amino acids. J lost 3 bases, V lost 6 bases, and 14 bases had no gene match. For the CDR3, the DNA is TGTGCCAGCAGACCTGGACTAGCGGGAGAGATTGGGATCTACAATGAGCAGTTCTTC. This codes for CASRPGLAGEIGIYNEQFF.

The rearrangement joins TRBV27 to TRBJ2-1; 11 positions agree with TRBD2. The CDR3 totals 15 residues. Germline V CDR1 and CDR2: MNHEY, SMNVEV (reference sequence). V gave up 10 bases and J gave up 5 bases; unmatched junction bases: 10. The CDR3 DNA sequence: TGTGCCACCCAAAGGGGGACTAGCGGAGACAATGAGCAGTTCTTC. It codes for CATQRGTSGDNEQFF.

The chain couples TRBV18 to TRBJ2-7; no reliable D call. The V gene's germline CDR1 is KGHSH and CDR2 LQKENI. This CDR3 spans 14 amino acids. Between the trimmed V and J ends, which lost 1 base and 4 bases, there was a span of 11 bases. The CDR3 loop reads CASSPQGFQYEQYF. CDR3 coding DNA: TGTGCCAGCTCACCACAGGGTTTTCAGTACGAGCAGTACTTC.

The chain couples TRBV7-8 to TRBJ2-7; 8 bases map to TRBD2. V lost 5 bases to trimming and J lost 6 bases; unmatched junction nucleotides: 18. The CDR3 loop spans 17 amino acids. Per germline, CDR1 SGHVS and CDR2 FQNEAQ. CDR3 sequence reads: CASSQRGAREDLFEQYF. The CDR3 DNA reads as TGTGCCAGCAGCCAGCGTGGGGCGCGGGAGGACCTATTCGAGCAGTACTTC. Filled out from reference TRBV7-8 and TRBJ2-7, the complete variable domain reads GAGVSQSPRYKVAKRGQDVALRCDPISGHVSLFWYQQALGQGPEFLTYFQNEAQLDKSGLPSDRFFAERPEGSVSTLKIQRTQQEDSAVYLCASSQRGAREDLFEQYFGPGTRLTVT.

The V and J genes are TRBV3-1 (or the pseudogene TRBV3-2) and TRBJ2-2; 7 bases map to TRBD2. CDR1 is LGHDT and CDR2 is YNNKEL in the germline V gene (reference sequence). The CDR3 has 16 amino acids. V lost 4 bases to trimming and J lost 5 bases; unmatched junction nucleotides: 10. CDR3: CASSRLAGARTGELFF. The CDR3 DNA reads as TGTGCCAGCAGCCGCCTTGCGGGAGCGCGAACCGGGGAGCTGTTTTTT.

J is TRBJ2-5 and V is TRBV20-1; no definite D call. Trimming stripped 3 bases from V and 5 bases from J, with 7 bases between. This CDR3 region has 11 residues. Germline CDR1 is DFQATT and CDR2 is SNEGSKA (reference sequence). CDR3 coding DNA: TGCAGTGCTAGTGTTCGCGAGACCCAGTACTTC. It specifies CSASVRETQYF.

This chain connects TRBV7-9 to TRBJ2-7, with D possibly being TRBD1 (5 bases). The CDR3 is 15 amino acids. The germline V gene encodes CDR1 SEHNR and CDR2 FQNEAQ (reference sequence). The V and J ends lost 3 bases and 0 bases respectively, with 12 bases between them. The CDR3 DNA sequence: TGTGCCAGCAGCTTGACAGAGAAAAGCTCCTACGAGCAGTACTTC. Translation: CASSLTEKSSYEQYF.

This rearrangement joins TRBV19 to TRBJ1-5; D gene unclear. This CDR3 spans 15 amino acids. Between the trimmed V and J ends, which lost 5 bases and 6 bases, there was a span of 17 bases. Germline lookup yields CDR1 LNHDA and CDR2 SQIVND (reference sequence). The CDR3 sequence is CASSPRGGGVQPQHF. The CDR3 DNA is TGTGCCAGTAGTCCTCGGGGAGGTGGAGTTCAGCCCCAGCATTTT. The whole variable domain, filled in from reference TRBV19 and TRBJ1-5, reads DGGITQSPKYLFRKEGQNVTLSCEQNLNHDAMYWYRQDPGQGLRLIYYSQIVNDFQKGDIAEGYSVSREKKESFPLTVTSAQKNPTAFYLCASSPRGGGVQPQHFGDGTRLSIL.

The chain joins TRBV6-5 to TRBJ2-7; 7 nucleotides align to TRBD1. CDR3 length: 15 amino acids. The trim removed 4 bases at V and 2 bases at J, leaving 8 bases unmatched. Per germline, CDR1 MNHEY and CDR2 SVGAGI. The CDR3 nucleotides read TGTGCCAGCAGTTCCCCCCTGCAGGGGGCCTACGAGCAGTACTTC. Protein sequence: CASSSPLQGAYEQYF.

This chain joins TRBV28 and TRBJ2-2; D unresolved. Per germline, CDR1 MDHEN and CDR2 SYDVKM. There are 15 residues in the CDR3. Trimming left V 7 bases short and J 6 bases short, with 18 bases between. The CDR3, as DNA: TGTGCCAGCATTCCCGGAGTTATTAGGTCCGGGGAGCTGTTTTTT. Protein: CASIPGVIRSGELFF.

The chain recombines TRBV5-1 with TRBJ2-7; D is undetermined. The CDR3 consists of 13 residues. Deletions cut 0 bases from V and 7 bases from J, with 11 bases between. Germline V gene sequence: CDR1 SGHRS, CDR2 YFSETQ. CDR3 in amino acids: CASSLVNQREQYF. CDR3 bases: TGCGCCAGCAGCTTGGTCAATCAGAGAGAGCAGTACTTC.

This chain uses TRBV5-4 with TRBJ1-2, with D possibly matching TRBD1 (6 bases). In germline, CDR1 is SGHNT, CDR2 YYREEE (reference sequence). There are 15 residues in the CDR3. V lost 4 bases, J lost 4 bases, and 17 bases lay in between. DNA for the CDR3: TGTGCCAGCAGCACCGGGACACCGACTCCCTATGGCTACACCTTC. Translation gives CASSTGTPTPYGYTF.

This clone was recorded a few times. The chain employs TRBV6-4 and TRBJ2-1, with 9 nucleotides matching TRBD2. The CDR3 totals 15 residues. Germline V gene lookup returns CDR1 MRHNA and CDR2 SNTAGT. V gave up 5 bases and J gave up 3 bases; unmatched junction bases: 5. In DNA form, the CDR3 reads TGTGCCAGCAGTACTAGCGGGTCCGACTACAATGAGCAGTTCTTC. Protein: CASSTSGSDYNEQFF.